These 20 T cell receptor beta chains originate from one sample sequenced in a study of blood T cells in healthy people across ages. The use of a sample-barcoded 5' primer and a J-beta primer mix characterized a second PCR of roughly 7 to 11 cycles. TCRdb fed the 5' RACE reads into MiXCR, producing one record per CDR3 protein. This sample has more than 550,000 distinct CDR3 sequences, with about 24% found just once. The specimen was blood. These receptor sequences come from a man between 65 and 85 years old in good health.

The rearrangement uses TRBV28 and TRBJ2-5; D may be TRBD2 (5 bases). The DNA end lines up better with TRBJ2-7; the J call may be wrong. CDR1 and CDR2 (germline): MDHEN, SYDVKM. CDR3 size: 17 residues. The CDR3 is CASSLSKRGSPYYEQYF. In nucleotides, the CDR3 is TGTGCCAGCAGTTTAAGCAAGCGAGGGAGCCCCTACTACGAGCAGTACTTC.

J is TRBJ2-1 and V is TRBV5-1; 10 bases are shared with TRBD2. J was trimmed by 7 bases and V by 4 bases; bases with no gene match: 8. The germline V gene has CDR1 SGHRS and CDR2 YFSETQ. The CDR3 spans 15 residues. Here the CDR3 DNA reads TGCGCCAGCAGCCTTAGCGGGGGGAAGATGAATGAGCAGTTCTTC. Encoded protein: CASSLSGGKMNEQFF.

This clonotype has just a few counts. The chain combines TRBV2 with TRBJ2-5; D is ambiguous. From germline, CDR1 is SNHLY and CDR2 FYNNEI. The CDR3 covers 13 residues. Trimming left V 7 bases short and J 5 bases short, with 14 bases between. The CDR3 loop is CASTVGVTETQYF. The CDR3 coding sequence is TGTGCCAGCACGGTTGGAGTTACGGAGACCCAGTACTTC.

The chain links TRBV24-1 to TRBJ2-6; 8 nucleotides match TRBD1. Germline V gives CDR1 KGHDR, CDR2 SFDVKD. This CDR3 contains 15 residues. V lost 4 bases to trimming and J lost 2 bases; unmatched junction nucleotides: 0. CDR3 DNA: TGTGCCACCAGTGAGACAGGGGCTGGGGCCAACGTCCTGACTTTC. Encoded protein: CATSETGAGANVLTF.

This chain connects TRBV12-3 or TRBV12-4 to TRBJ2-4, with 8 bases identical to TRBD1. The length of the CDR3 is 15 residues. The V segment lost 6 bases and the J segment 4 bases; nucleotides outside the gene matches: 8. The CDR3 sequence: CASSSGTGYKNIQYF. CDR3 coding DNA: TGTGCCAGCAGCTCCGGGACAGGCTATAAAAACATTCAGTACTTC.

This clonotype occurred a few times. This chain links TRBV11-2 with TRBJ2-3; 12 bases fit TRBD1. The V segment lost 2 bases and the J segment 0 bases; nucleotides outside the gene matches: 6. Germline V gene lookup returns CDR1 SGHAT and CDR2 FQNNGV. CDR3 length equals 18 residues. The CDR3, as DNA: TGTGCCAGCAGCTTATACGGGGACAGGGGGCGAAGCACAGATACGCAGTATTTT. The encoded protein is CASSLYGDRGRSTDTQYF.

A few counts support this clonotype. The rearrangement uses TRBV18 and TRBJ2-7, with 7 positions matching TRBD1. The CDR3 is 14 amino acids. J was trimmed by 2 bases and V by 3 bases; bases with no gene match: 4. CDR1 KGHSH and CDR2 LQKENI come from the germline V gene. CDR3 nucleotide sequence: TGTGCCAGCTCACCTATTGGACAGGCCTACGAGCAGTACTTC. Protein sequence: CASSPIGQAYEQYF.

V gene TRBV5-4 combines with J gene TRBJ1-4; no firm D call. Germline values: CDR1 SGHNT, CDR2 YYREEE (reference sequence). Between the trimmed V and J ends, which lost 4 bases and 7 bases, there was a span of 11 bases. The CDR3 loop spans 13 amino acids. CDR3 residues: CASSRDPSEKLFF. Written as DNA, the CDR3 is TGTGCCAGCAGCCGAGACCCCAGTGAAAAACTGTTTTTT.

The V gene is TRBV20-1, the J gene TRBJ2-3, with D maybe TRBD2 (8 bases). The CDR3 has 17 amino acids. CDR1 DFQATT and CDR2 SNEGSKA come from the germline V gene (reference sequence). Deletions cut 4 bases from V and 3 bases from J, with 23 bases between. CDR3 nucleotide sequence: TGCAGTGCTACACCCAACGTAGCGGGACAGTGGACAGATACGCAGTATTTT. The encoded protein is CSATPNVAGQWTDTQYF.

The J gene is TRBJ1-2, the V gene TRBV4-1, with 7 bases identical to TRBD1. Germline assignment: CDR1 MGHRA and CDR2 YSYEKL. CDR3 size: 15 residues. Germline trimming cut 0 bases from V and 4 bases from J; bases unmatched to any gene: 5. CDR3: CASSQDPGTVYGYTF. In DNA, the CDR3 is TGCGCCAGCAGCCAAGATCCGGGGACAGTCTATGGCTACACCTTC.

The V and J genes are TRBV7-2 and TRBJ2-2, with D unresolved. This CDR3 region has 12 residues. Germline loops: CDR1 SGHTA, CDR2 FQGNSA. The ends were cut back, 9 bases at V and 2 bases at J, with 7 bases in the middle. The CDR3 coding sequence is TGTGCCAGGAGAACAAACACCGGGGAGCTGTTTTTT. As protein: CARRTNTGELFF.

The chain's CDR3 is CASSPGTPKGEQYF. The CDR3 nucleotides read TGTGCCAGCTCACCCGGGACACCCAAAGGCGAGCAGTACTTC. The rearrangement joins TRBV18 to TRBJ2-7, with D perhaps matching TRBD1 (6 bases). Germline CDR1 KGHSH, CDR2 LQKENI. The CDR3 runs to 14 residues. Trimming shortened V by 3 bases and J by 6 bases, and 15 bases separated the two germline ends.

This clonotype was observed a handful of times. This rearrangement joins TRBV7-9 to TRBJ1-4; D call uncertain. CDR1 SEHNR and CDR2 FQNEAQ come from the germline V gene (reference sequence). Trimming removed 5 bases at V and 5 bases at J, with 18 bases between. This CDR3 is built from 16 residues. The CDR3 spells CASSPRPRWANEKLFF. CDR3 nucleotide sequence: TGTGCCAGCAGCCCAAGGCCACGCTGGGCGAATGAAAAACTGTTTTTT.

The CDR3 DNA reads as TGTGCCAGCAGAAAGACCGCGACCTTGGAGACCCAGTACTTC. Translated: CASRKTATLETQYF. This chain uses TRBV21-1 with TRBJ2-5. TRBV21-1 is designated a pseudogene. This CDR3 has 14 amino acids.

In DNA, the CDR3 is TGCGCCAGCAGCCGGACTAGCGGGGACTACAATGAGCAGTTCTTC. This codes for CASSRTSGDYNEQFF. The chain links TRBV5-1 to TRBJ2-1; TRBD2 matches at 12 bases. The CDR3 covers 15 residues. CDR1 and CDR2 (germline): SGHRS, YFSETQ. The V segment lost 4 bases and the J segment 3 bases; nucleotides outside the gene matches: 2.

This clonotype showed up just a few times. The chain links TRBV29-1 to TRBJ2-3, with D maybe TRBD2 (6 bases). Germline CDR1 reads SQVTM; CDR2 reads ANQGSEA. The germline V and J ends were trimmed by 6 bases and 2 bases, with 9 bases remaining between them. The CDR3 covers 12 residues. CDR3 in DNA: TGCAGCGTCTGGACTATCACAGATACGCAGTATTTT. Its protein product is CSVWTITDTQYF.

The chain has TRBV29-1 and TRBJ2-1; 8 positions agree with TRBD1. The better agreement between TRBJ2-5 and the DNA end casts doubt on the J call. Germline CDR1 is SQVTM and CDR2 is ANQGSEA. The CDR3 consists of 12 residues. CDR3: CSVWTGKETQYF. In DNA, the CDR3 is TGCAGCGTCTGGACAGGGAAAGAGACCCAGTACTTC.

This clonotype was seen a few times. This rearrangement joins TRBV6-5 to TRBJ2-4; maybe TRBD2 (5 bases). The CDR3 spans 14 residues. With 5 bases removed from V and 4 bases from J, the gap between germline ends came to 12 bases. CDR1 is MNHEY, CDR2 SVGAGI, per germline. CDR3 in amino acids: CASSRTGVKNIQYF. In DNA, the CDR3 is TGTGCCAGCAGTCGGACTGGGGTTAAAAACATTCAGTACTTC.

This clonotype was seen repeatedly, ten times or more. The V and J genes are TRBV2 and TRBJ2-4; D is unresolved. The germline V and J ends were trimmed by 4 bases and 4 bases, with 11 bases remaining between them. CDR1 SNHLY and CDR2 FYNNEI come from the germline V gene. This CDR3 has 14 residues. The CDR3 nucleotides are TGTGCCAGCAGTGTTCTACAGACTAAAAACATTCAGTACTTC. It is translated as CASSVLQTKNIQYF.

This clonotype has more than one count but fewer than ten. V gene TRBV12-3 or TRBV12-4 combines with J gene TRBJ1-4; D perhaps matches TRBD1 (5 bases). The CDR3 covers 14 residues. The germline V and J ends were trimmed by 5 bases and 4 bases, with 11 bases remaining between them. The CDR3 sequence: CASSQGLSNEKLFF. CDR3 nucleotides: TGTGCCAGCAGTCAGGGTCTGAGTAATGAAAAACTGTTTTTT.